This T cell receptor beta chain was documented in a study of control samples from healthy donors and cancer patients. Profiled with immunoSEQ multiplex PCR; TCRdb holds only in-frame clones, not every one. Here the sample spans around 130,000 clones, about 88% being singletons. Germline V CDR1 and CDR2: SGHDN, FVKESK. J lost 4 bases, V lost 4 bases, and 11 bases had no gene match. The CDR3 extends over 16 amino acids. Sequenced: blood. V and J are TRBV14 and TRBJ2-5; TRBD2 aligns across 8 bases. The TCR originated in a man aged 50-59 years in good health. The CDR3 nucleotides read TGTGCCAGCAGCCCATGGACTAGCAGTGCGGTAGAGACCCAGTACTTC. Protein sequence: CASSPWTSSAVETQYF.